Listed below are T cell receptor beta chains from one sample, sequenced in a study of T cells after yellow fever vaccination. TCRdb reprocessed the 5' RACE reads with MiXCR, giving one entry per CDR3 protein. The sample holds around 590,000 distinct CDR3 sequences; approximately 13% are singletons and the top ten take under 15%. The sequences come from PBMCs, collected on the day of the yellow fever booster vaccination. The receptors come from a young man who received the YFV17D yellow fever vaccine. CDR3s include the opening cysteine and the closing phenylalanine or tryptophan. The D gene is left open where the match is weak. A row's size may be missing; if present it is once, few, many or a size class.

clone size	J gene	CDR3 length	D gene	V gene	CDR3 protein	CDR3 DNA
NA	TRBJ1-1	12	NA	TRBV5-4	CASSTGPSEAFF	TGTGCCAGCAGCACGGGACCGAGTGAAGCTTTCTTT
few	TRBJ2-7	17	TRBD2	TRBV20-1	CSARIRRLAVPKDEQYF	TGCAGTGCTAGGATTCGTAGACTAGCGGTACCGAAGGACGAGCAGTACTTC
NA	TRBJ2-1	15	TRBD2	TRBV11-3	CASSQAGSSYNEQFF	TGTGCCAGCAGCCAAGCGGGGAGCTCCTACAATGAGCAGTTCTTC
few	TRBJ1-5	15	NA	TRBV12-3/TRBV12-4	CASSFSSGGNQPQHF	TGTGCCAGCAGTTTCAGTTCGGGGGGCAATCAGCCCCAGCATTTT
few	TRBJ2-2	14	NA	TRBV7-6	CASSWAGSTGELFF	TGTGCCAGCTCCTGGGCCGGAAGCACCGGGGAGCTGTTTTTT
NA	TRBJ2-7	17	TRBD2	TRBV4-3	CASSQATGLAGGYEQYF	TGCGCCAGCAGCCAAGCAACGGGACTAGCGGGAGGATACGAGCAGTACTTC
NA	TRBJ2-6	18	TRBD1	TRBV5-5	CASSLGTGGSSGANVLTF	TGTGCCAGCAGCTTAGGGACAGGGGGCTCTTCTGGGGCCAACGTCCTGACTTTC
once	TRBJ1-4	17	NA	TRBV21-1	CASSLGQGKATNEKLFF	TGTGCCAGCAGCCTGGGACAGGGAAAAGCAACTAATGAAAAACTGTTTTTT
NA	TRBJ2-7	16	NA	TRBV9	CASSAGLRGTSYEQYF	TGTGCCAGCAGCGCAGGTCTCCGCGGGACTTCCTACGAGCAGTACTTC
NA	TRBJ2-6	15	NA	TRBV5-1	CASSFGSSGANVLTF	TGCGCCAGCAGCTTCGGGAGCTCTGGGGCCAACGTCCTGACTTTC
few	TRBJ2-5	15	TRBD1	TRBV24-1	CATSDSGQGPETQYF	TGTGCCACCAGTGATTCCGGACAGGGCCCAGAGACCCAGTACTTC
many	TRBJ2-5	14	NA	TRBV7-2	CASTLQSGQETQYF	TGTGCCAGCACTCTCCAGAGCGGACAAGAGACCCAGTACTTC
few	TRBJ2-7	14	NA	TRBV12-3/TRBV12-4	CASSLKGGNYEQYF	TGTGCCAGCAGTTTAAAGGGCGGGAACTACGAGCAGTACTTC
few	TRBJ2-2	15	NA	TRBV2	CASIEGRANTGELFF	TGTGCCAGCATTGAGGGCAGGGCGAACACCGGGGAGCTGTTTTTT
NA	TRBJ2-5	17	NA	TRBV5-1	CASSLEGRASGQETQYF	TGCGCCAGCAGCTTGGAGGGCCGGGCATCTGGCCAAGAGACCCAGTACTTC
NA	TRBJ2-5	14	NA	TRBV6-5	CASSYRYQVETQYF	TGTGCCAGCAGTTATAGGTACCAGGTAGAGACCCAGTACTTC
few	TRBJ2-7	15	NA	TRBV5-1	CASSLATTGAYEQYF	TGCGCCAGCAGCTTGGCGACGACTGGGGCCTACGAGCAGTACTTC